Listed here are 10 T cell receptor beta chains from one sample, sequenced in a study of identical twins. TCRdb called the 5' RACE reads again in MiXCR, with one record for every CDR3 protein. The sample holds 500,000 to 700,000 distinct CDR3 sequences, around 7.4% seen once. Separately, the same data were catalogued under a study of yellow fever vaccine responses in identical twins.

The sample comprised PBMCs. All receptors come from a woman aged 18-29 years in good health.

This clonotype has just a few counts. The chain recombines TRBV5-1 with TRBJ2-1, with 7 bases matching TRBD2. Germline CDR1 SGHRS, CDR2 YFSETQ. The CDR3 extends over 17 amino acids. Trimming removed 3 bases from V and 4 bases from J; junction bases left unmatched: 13. This CDR3 reads CASSSYLGGSGYNEQFF. For the CDR3, the DNA is TGCGCCAGCAGCTCGTACCTGGGCGGGAGCGGTTACAATGAGCAGTTCTTC.

The chain combines TRBV7-2 with TRBJ2-3; D is possibly TRBD1 or TRBD2 (6 bases each). Trimming removed 5 bases at V and 4 bases at J, with 13 bases between. The CDR3 is 14 residues long. Germline values: CDR1 SGHTA, CDR2 FQGNSA. The DNA for the CDR3 is TGTGCCAGCAGCCCGGGGGCCGGGGCAGATACGCAGTATTTT. This encodes CASSPGAGADTQYF.

In its sample, this clonotype was seen many times. The rearrangement links TRBV5-1 to TRBJ2-2; D remains unclear. Germline CDR1 is SGHRS and CDR2 is YFSETQ. Trimming removed 0 bases from V and 1 base from J, with 7 bases in between. The CDR3 extends over 15 amino acids. The CDR3 nucleotides are TGCGCCAGCAGCTTGGTTGCACAGAACACCGGGGAGCTGTTTTTT. This sequence encodes CASSLVAQNTGELFF.

This clonotype was detected only a few times. The chain carries TRBV18 and TRBJ2-1, with 8 bases fitting TRBD1. The V gene end was trimmed by 5 bases and the J gene end by 5 bases; junction bases not matched to a gene: 11. The CDR3 runs to 16 residues. Germline V gene lookup returns CDR1 KGHSH and CDR2 LQKENI. In nucleotides, the CDR3 is TGTGCCAGCTCAAACAATGGACAGGGTGGCCACAATGAGCAGTTCTTC. It is translated as CASSNNGQGGHNEQFF.

The V gene is TRBV5-6, the J gene TRBJ2-5; D is possibly TRBD2 (6 bases). CDR3 length equals 13 residues. Germline V gene lookup returns CDR1 SGHDT and CDR2 YYEEEE. The V and J ends lost 2 bases and 3 bases respectively, with 8 bases between them. CDR3 residues: CASSLWEEETQYF. CDR3 sequence (DNA): TGTGCCAGCAGCTTATGGGAGGAAGAGACCCAGTACTTC.

The V call is TRBV9, the J call TRBJ2-5; 7 bases agree with TRBD2. V dropped 0 bases and J dropped 0; count of bases not matched to a gene: 5. The CDR3 runs 16 residues. CDR1 is SGDLS and CDR2 is YYNGEE in the germline V gene. CDR3 sequence (DNA): TGTGCCAGCAGCGTAGGGCTAGCGGACTACCAAGAGACCCAGTACTTC. Translation gives CASSVGLADYQETQYF.

This clonotype has only a few counts. This chain connects TRBV4-2 to TRBJ2-6, with D perhaps TRBD2 (5 bases). The V and J ends lost 1 base and 0 bases respectively, with 10 bases between them. The CDR3 is 17 amino acids. Germline CDR1 is LGHNA and CDR2 is YNFKEQ. In nucleotides, the CDR3 is TGTGCCAGCAGCCAAGTCGGCGAGGGCTCTGGGGCCAACGTCCTGACTTTC. This sequence encodes CASSQVGEGSGANVLTF.

This clonotype was counted a few times. The CDR3 sequence is CASSPRLSGSTDTQYF. For the CDR3, the DNA is TGTGCCAGCAGCCCGCGGCTAAGCGGGAGCACAGATACGCAGTATTTT. The chain combines TRBV12-3 or TRBV12-4 with TRBJ2-3, with D maybe TRBD2 (6 bases). The V end lost 6 bases, the J end lost 0 bases, and 16 bases lay between the germline ends. This CDR3 contains 16 residues.

This clonotype was seen only a few times. CDR3 coding DNA: TGTGCCAGCAGCCAAGATCCGACTAACGCGGGGGGGATCAATGAGCAGTTCTTC. Its translation: CASSQDPTNAGGINEQFF. The chain joins TRBV4-2 to TRBJ2-1, with 9 bases fitting TRBD2. CDR1 is LGHNA, CDR2 YNFKEQ, per germline. The CDR3 has 18 amino acids. The J segment lost 6 bases and the V segment lost 0 bases, leaving 12 bases of the junction unmatched.

This clonotype showed up just a few times. This sequence joins TRBV15 and TRBJ2-7, with TRBD2 as a possible D gene (6 bases). This CDR3 comprises 14 residues. With 3 bases removed from V and 2 bases from J, the gap between germline ends came to 11 bases. The V gene's germline CDR1 is LNHNV and CDR2 YYDKDF (reference sequence). CDR3 protein: CATSSFPGAYEQYV. CDR3 DNA: TGTGCCACCAGCAGCTTTCCGGGAGCCTACGAGCAGTACGTC.